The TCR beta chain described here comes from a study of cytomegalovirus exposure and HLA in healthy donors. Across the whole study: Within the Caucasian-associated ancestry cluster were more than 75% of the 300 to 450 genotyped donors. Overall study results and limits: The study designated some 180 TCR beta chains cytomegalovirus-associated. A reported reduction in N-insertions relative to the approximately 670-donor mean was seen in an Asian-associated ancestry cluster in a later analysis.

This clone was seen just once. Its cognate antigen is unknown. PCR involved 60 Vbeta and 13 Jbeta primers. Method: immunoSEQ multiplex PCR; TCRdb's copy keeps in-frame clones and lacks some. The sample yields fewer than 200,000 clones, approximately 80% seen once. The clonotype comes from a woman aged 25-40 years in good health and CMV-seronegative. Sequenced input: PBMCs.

This CDR3 reads CASSLARGSTEAFF. As DNA, the CDR3 is TGTGCCAGCAGCTTGGCCAGGGGTTCCACTGAAGCTTTCTTT. This chain uses TRBV5-4 with TRBJ1-1, with a possible D match to TRBD1 (6 bases). Germline CDR1 and CDR2: SGHNT and YYREEE (reference sequence). V lost 0 bases and J lost 4, with 10 bases in between. This CDR3 comprises 14 residues. The complete variable domain, with remaining parts taken from reference TRBV5-4 and TRBJ1-1, reads ETGVTQSPTHLIKTRGQQVTLRCSSQSGHNTVSWYQQALGQGPQFIFQYYREEENGRGNFPPRFSGLQFPNYSSELNVNALELDDSALYLCASSLARGSTEAFFGQGTRLTVV.